These T cell receptor beta chains were read from a single sample in a study of T cell responses to AZD1222 COVID-19 vaccine. Only in-frame clones appear in the TCRdb table, and some are missing; sequencing was by immunoSEQ multiplex PCR. The table has around 44,000 clones, about 86% seen once; the top ten hold 6.5% to 8.5%. The sequenced sample was peripheral blood, obtained 28 days after the second AZD1222 dose. These receptors all come from an adult who received the AZD1222 COVID-19 vaccine. The CDR3 runs from the conserved cysteine through the conserved F or W. The D gene is left open where the match is weak.

V	length	J	D	CDR3	DNA
TRBV24-1	12	TRBJ2-7	.	CATSRGSYEQYF	TGTGCCACGTCAAGAGGGTCCTACGAGCAGTACTTC
TRBV3-1/TRBV3-2	16	TRBJ2-7	TRBD1	CASSQDGGQPSYEQYF	TGTGCCAGCAGCCAAGATGGGGGACAGCCCTCCTACGAGCAGTACTTC
TRBV27	18	TRBJ2-4	.	CASSTPFGGGAGIDIQYF	TGTGCCAGCAGTACACCCTTTGGAGGGGGCGCAGGTATAGACATTCAGTACTTC
TRBV7-9	14	TRBJ1-2	.	CASSSGTTLYGYTF	TGTGCCAGCAGCTCCGGGACGACTCTCTATGGCTACACCTTC
TRBV6-5	14	TRBJ2-1	.	CASSYSDGFGEQFF	TGTGCCAGCAGTTACTCTGACGGTTTTGGTGAGCAGTTCTTC
TRBV7-8	16	TRBJ1-5	TRBD1	CASSLAPGQHNQPQHF	TGTGCCAGCAGCTTAGCCCCGGGACAGCACAATCAGCCCCAGCATTTT
TRBV19	13	TRBJ2-7	.	CASSRGQTYEQYF	TGTGCCAGTAGTAGAGGGCAGACCTACGAGCAGTACTTC
TRBV7-2	15	TRBJ2-7	.	CASSLAVGTSYEQYF	TGTGCCAGCAGCTTAGCAGTAGGCACATCCTACGAGCAGTACTTC
TRBV28	17	TRBJ2-5	.	CASRTTGVRTYQETQYF	TGTGCCAGCAGAACAACCGGCGTGAGAACGTACCAAGAGACCCAGTACTTC
TRBV25-1	15	TRBJ2-1	TRBD2	CATELAGEISGEQFF	TGTGCCACAGAGCTAGCGGGAGAGATTTCGGGAGAGCAGTTCTTC
TRBV28	13	TRBJ1-4	.	CASTAATNEKLFF	TGTGCCAGCACGGCGGCAACTAATGAAAAACTGTTTTTT